This T cell receptor (beta chain) was retrieved from a study of blood T cell repertoires in COVID-19. Method: immunoSEQ multiplex PCR; TCRdb's copy keeps in-frame clones and lacks some. The sample lists about 170,000 clones, about four fifths occurring once. The CDR3 extends over 17 amino acids. Germline V CDR1 and CDR2: SGHVS, FQNEAQ. V was trimmed by 5 bases and J by 0 bases, leaving 17 bases between them. This clonotype was obtained from a man between 65 and 85 years old with active or convalescent COVID-19. The source material was peripheral blood. This chain joins TRBV7-8 and TRBJ2-1; weak D call: TRBD1 (7 bases). DNA for the CDR3: TGTGCCAGCAGCGCCGTCCCCAGGGGGGACTCCTACAATGAGCAGTTCTTC. Translating gives CASSAVPRGDSYNEQFF. The entire variable domain, with the rest obtained from reference TRBV7-8 and TRBJ2-1, is as follows: GAGVSQSPRYKVAKRGQDVALRCDPISGHVSLFWYQQALGQGPEFLTYFQNEAQLDKSGLPSDRFFAERPEGSVSTLKIQRTQQEDSAVYLCASSAVPRGDSYNEQFFGPGTRLTVL.